A selection of T cell receptor beta chains follows, all from one sample in a study of blood T cell repertoires in COVID-19. Assay: immunoSEQ multiplex PCR; the TCRdb copy retains only in-frame clones and omits some. Here the sample spans some 370,000 clones, about 87% being singletons. The sample was peripheral blood. These receptors were obtained from a woman aged 30 to 39 with COVID-19, enrolled during active disease. Both conserved end residues are part of each CDR3. A D gene is named only where the DNA matches it firmly. Clone size is stated in some rows and not others, as once, few, many or a class when expanded.

J gene	V gene	clone size	D gene	CDR3 protein	CDR3 DNA
TRBJ2-5	TRBV15	-	TRBD1	CATRRTGGGETQYF	TGTGCCACCAGAAGGACAGGGGGCGGAGAGACCCAGTACTTC
TRBJ2-1	TRBV11-2	-	TRBD2	CASSLGTSGYNEQFF	TGTGCCAGCAGCTTGGGGACTAGCGGCTACAATGAGCAGTTCTTC
TRBJ2-7	TRBV10-2	-	-	CASSEVGGSSHEQYF	TGCGCCAGCAGTGAGGTTGGCGGGTCAAGCCACGAGCAGTACTTC
TRBJ1-1	TRBV9	-	TRBD1	CASSQTGTGFTEAFF	TGTGCCAGCAGCCAAACCGGGACAGGGTTCACTGAAGCTTTCTTT
TRBJ1-2	TRBV3-1/TRBV3-2	-	-	CASSPPGGLGYGYTF	TGTGCCAGCAGCCCCCCTGGGGGCTTAGGCTATGGCTACACCTTC
TRBJ2-5	TRBV5-6	-	-	CASSLGSRQETQYF	TGTGCCAGCAGCTTGGGTTCCCGCCAAGAGACCCAGTACTTC
TRBJ1-1	TRBV10-2	-	TRBD1	CASSDRGQGTSMNTEAFF	TGCGCCAGCAGTGATCGGGGACAGGGGACGTCCATGAACACTGAAGCTTTCTTT
TRBJ1-5	TRBV19	-	TRBD1	CASDRRGDQPQHF	TGTGCCTCGGACAGGCGAGGGGATCAGCCCCAGCATTTT
TRBJ2-1	TRBV10-3	-	-	CAIRASVGSYNEQFF	TGTGCCATCAGGGCGAGCGTAGGATCCTACAATGAGCAGTTCTTC
TRBJ2-7	TRBV19	many	TRBD1	CASSPATGSAYEQYF	TGTGCCAGTAGTCCCGCGACAGGGAGTGCCTACGAGCAGTACTTC
TRBJ1-5	TRBV7-3	-	-	CASSLGGQYSNQPQHF	TGTGCCAGCAGCTTAGGGGGACAATATAGCAATCAGCCCCAGCATTTT
TRBJ1-5	TRBV4-1	few	-	CASSRGGSNQPQHF	TGCGCCAGCAGCCGCGGCGGGAGCAATCAGCCCCAGCATTTT
TRBJ1-2	TRBV15	-	TRBD1	CATSRTGESGYTF	TGTGCCACCAGCAGGACAGGGGAGTCTGGCTACACCTTC
TRBJ2-7	TRBV28	-	-	CASARTSTYEQYF	TGTGCCAGCGCGAGGACATCTACCTACGAGCAGTACTTC
TRBJ1-1	TRBV10-3	-	-	CAIGAGLSEAFF	TGTGCCATCGGCGCAGGACTATCTGAAGCTTTCTTT